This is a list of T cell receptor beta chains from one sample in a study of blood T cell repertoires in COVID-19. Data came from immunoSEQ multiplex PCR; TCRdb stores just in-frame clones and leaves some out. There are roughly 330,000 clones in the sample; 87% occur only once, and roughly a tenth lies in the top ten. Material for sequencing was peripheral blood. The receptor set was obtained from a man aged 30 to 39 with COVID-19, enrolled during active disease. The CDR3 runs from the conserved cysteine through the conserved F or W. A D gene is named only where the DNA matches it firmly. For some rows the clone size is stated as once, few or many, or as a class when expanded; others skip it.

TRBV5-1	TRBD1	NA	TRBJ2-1	TGCGCCAGCAGCTTGCAGGGGGCGGGATACAATGAGCAGTTCTTC	CASSLQGAGYNEQFF
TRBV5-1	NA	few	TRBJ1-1	TGCGCCAGCAGCTTGGCCGTAGGAGTCCCTCAACTAACTGAAGCTTTCTTT	CASSLAVGVPQLTEAFF
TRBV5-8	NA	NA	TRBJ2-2	TGTGCCAGCAGCTTGGGACAGAGTGGCGGGGAGCTGTTTTTT	CASSLGQSGGELFF
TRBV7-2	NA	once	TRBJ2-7	TGTGCCAGCAGCTTAGGGGCAGTAAAGGAGCAGTACTTC	CASSLGAVKEQYF
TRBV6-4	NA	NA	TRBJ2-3	TGTGCCAGCAGTGACCCCTCTACTAGCTTCCGATCCTATAGCACAGATACGCAGTATTTT	CASSDPSTSFRSYSTDTQYF
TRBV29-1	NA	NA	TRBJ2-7	TGCAGCGTATCAAGCGGACGGATGTACGAGCAGTACTTC	CSVSSGRMYEQYF
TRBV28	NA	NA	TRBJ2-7	TGTGCCAGCAGCCTCTCCTCCTCCTACGAGCAGTACTTC	CASSLSSSYEQYF
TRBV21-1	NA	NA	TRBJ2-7	TGTGCCAGCAGGAAACGGGACATACCCTACGAGCAGTACTTC	CASRKRDIPYEQYF
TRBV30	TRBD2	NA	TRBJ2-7	TGTGCCTGGAGTGTGGGACTAGCGGAGATATACGAGCAGTACTTC	CAWSVGLAEIYEQYF
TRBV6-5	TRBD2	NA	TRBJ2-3	TGTGCCAGCAGAAGCGGGAGATTCACAGATACGCAGTATTTT	CASRSGRFTDTQYF
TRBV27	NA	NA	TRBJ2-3	TGTGCCAGCACCTCAGGAGGGGCGGGCACAGATACGCAGTATTTT	CASTSGGAGTDTQYF
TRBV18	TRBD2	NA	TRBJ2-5	TGTGCCAGCTCACCTCCAGCGGGAGAGCCTGTGTTGACCCAGTACTTC	CASSPPAGEPVLTQYF
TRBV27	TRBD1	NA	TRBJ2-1	TGTGCCAGCAGTTCCCCGTGGGGACAGGGTGACAATGAGCAGTTCTTC	CASSSPWGQGDNEQFF
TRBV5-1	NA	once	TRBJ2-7	TGCGCCAGCAGCTTCGGCTACGAGCAGTACTTC	CASSFGYEQYF
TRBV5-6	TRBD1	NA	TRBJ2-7	TGTGCCAGCACACGACAGGGACCCTACGAGCAGTACTTC	CASTRQGPYEQYF
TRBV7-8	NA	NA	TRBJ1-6	TGTGCCAGCAGCCGATTTACAACGAGCGGCTCACCCCTCCACTTT	CASSRFTTSGSPLHF
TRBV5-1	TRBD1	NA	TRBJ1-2	TGCGCCAGCAGAACCGGGACAGTTTTCTATGGCTACACCTTC	CASRTGTVFYGYTF
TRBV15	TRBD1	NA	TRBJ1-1	TGTGCCACCAGCAGACACCTCGACAGGGTAAGGAACACTGAAGCTTTCTTT	CATSRHLDRVRNTEAFF
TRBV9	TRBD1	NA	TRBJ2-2	TGTGCCAGCAGCCCTTCAGGGGGCCGGGACACCGGGGAGCTGTTTTTT	CASSPSGGRDTGELFF
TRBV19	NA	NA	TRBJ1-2	TGTGCCAGTAGTATCCCCCAGGGAAACTATGGCTACACCTTC	CASSIPQGNYGYTF
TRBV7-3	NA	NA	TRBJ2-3	TGTGCCAGCAGCTTAATGGGCGGGGGCCCCACAGATACGCAGTATTTT	CASSLMGGGPTDTQYF
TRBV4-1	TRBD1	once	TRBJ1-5	TGCGCCAGCAGAGGATATACAGGGGCCAATCAGCCCCAGCATTTT	CASRGYTGANQPQHF
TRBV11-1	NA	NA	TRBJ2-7	TGTGCCAGCAGCTTTCGTCAGGTTGGGGAGCAGTACTTC	CASSFRQVGEQYF
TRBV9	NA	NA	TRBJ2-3	TGTGCCAGCAGCGTAGAAGGGGGTTTGCAGTATTTT	CASSVEGGLQYF
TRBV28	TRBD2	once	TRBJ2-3	TGTGCCAGCAACCTTAGGTGGGGGGGACCCACAGATACGCAGTATTTT	CASNLRWGGPTDTQYF
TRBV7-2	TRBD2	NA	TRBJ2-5	TGTGCCAGCGCACGCGCTGGGGCGGGGGGGCAAGAGACCCAGTACTTC	CASARAGAGGQETQYF
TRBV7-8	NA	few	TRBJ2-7	TGTGCCAGCAGCCCGCCTGCGTCCTACGAGCAGTACTTC	CASSPPASYEQYF
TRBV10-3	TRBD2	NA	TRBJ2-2	TGTGCCATCAGGGCCGCTAGCGGGAGCAACACCGGGGAGCTGTTTTTT	CAIRAASGSNTGELFF
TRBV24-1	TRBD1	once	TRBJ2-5	TGTGCCACCAGTGACATACGACAGGGGGCGAGGGAGACCCAGTACTTC	CATSDIRQGARETQYF
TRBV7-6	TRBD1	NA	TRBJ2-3	TGTGCCAGCAGCTTAGTCCAGGGGGCAAGGGATACGCAGTATTTT	CASSLVQGARDTQYF
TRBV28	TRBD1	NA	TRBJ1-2	TGTGCCAGCAGTTCCGGACAGGGGCCCTCTAACTATGGCTACACCTTC	CASSSGQGPSNYGYTF
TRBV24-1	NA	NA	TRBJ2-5	TGTGCCACCAGTGATTGGAGGGACGGTTCCCAAGAGACCCAGTACTTC	CATSDWRDGSQETQYF
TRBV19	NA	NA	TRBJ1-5	TGTGCCAGTAGTATAGATCGGGGTAAGGGCAATCAGCCCCAGCATTTT	CASSIDRGKGNQPQHF
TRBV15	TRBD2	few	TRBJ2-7	TGTGCCACCAGCTGGACTAGGTCGGTTGCCGAGCAGTACTTC	CATSWTRSVAEQYF
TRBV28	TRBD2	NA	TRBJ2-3	TGTGCTTCAGCTCTAGCGGAACCCACAGATACGCAGTATTTT	CASALAEPTDTQYF
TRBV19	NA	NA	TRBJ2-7	TGTGCCAGTAGATATGACAGGCACTCCTACGAGCAGTACTTC	CASRYDRHSYEQYF
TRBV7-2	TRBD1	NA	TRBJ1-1	TGTGCCAGCAGCTTAGCGGGACAGGGACTGGGTGAAGCTTTCTTT	CASSLAGQGLGEAFF
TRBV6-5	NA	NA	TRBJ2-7	TGTGCCAGCAGGCGGGACAGACAAGGCGAGCAGTACTTC	CASRRDRQGEQYF
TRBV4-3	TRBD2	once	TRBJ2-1	TGCGCCAGCAGCCAACAACCCACTAGCGGGGGGAGCAATGAGCAGTTCTTC	CASSQQPTSGGSNEQFF
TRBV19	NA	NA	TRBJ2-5	TGTGCCAGTAGTAGAGACAGGGGAGGGGAGACCCAGTACTTC	CASSRDRGGETQYF
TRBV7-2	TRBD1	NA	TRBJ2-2	TGTGCCAGCAGCTTAGTAGCCGGGACAGGGGGCACCGGGGAGCTGTTTTTT	CASSLVAGTGGTGELFF
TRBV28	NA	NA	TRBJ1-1	TGTGCCAGCAGTTTATACGCCGGTTTCAACACTGAAGCTTTCTTT	CASSLYAGFNTEAFF
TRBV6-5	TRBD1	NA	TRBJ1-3	TGTGCCAGCAGTTACTCAACAGGACAGGGGGGAAACACCATATATTTT	CASSYSTGQGGNTIYF
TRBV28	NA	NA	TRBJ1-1	TGTGCCAGCAGTGAGAGGGGGGGCGGAAGGAACACTGAAGCTTTCTTT	CASSERGGGRNTEAFF